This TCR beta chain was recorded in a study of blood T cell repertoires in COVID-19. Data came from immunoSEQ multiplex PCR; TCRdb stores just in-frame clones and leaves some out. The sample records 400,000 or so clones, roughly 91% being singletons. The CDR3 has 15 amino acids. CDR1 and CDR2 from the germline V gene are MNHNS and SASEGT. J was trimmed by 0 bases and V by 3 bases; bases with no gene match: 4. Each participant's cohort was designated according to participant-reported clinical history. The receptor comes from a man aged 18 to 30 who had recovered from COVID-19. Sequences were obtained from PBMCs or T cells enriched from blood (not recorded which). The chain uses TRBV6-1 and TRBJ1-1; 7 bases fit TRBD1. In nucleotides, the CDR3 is TGTGCCAGCAGTGAGGCCAGGGGGGTGAACACTGAAGCTTTCTTT. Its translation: CASSEARGVNTEAFF.